This is a list of T cell receptor beta chains from one sample in a study of CD8+ T cells in alopecia areata. TCRdb's copy holds only in-frame clones and misses some; the assay was immunoSEQ multiplex PCR. The sample holds a few hundred thousand clones, approximately 38% seen once. Sequencing used CD4+ T cells sorted from blood, obtained at approximately week 31, from a patient treated with tofacitinib. The receptors were sampled from a human donor with alopecia areata. Both conserved end residues are trimmed from each CDR3.

>TRBV30
AWSVGEKLF
>TRBV29-1
SIRQGGGNTIY
>TRBV5-1
ASKGTGGPHEQY
>TRBV30
AWSGTSFYEQF
>TRBV15
ATSRDRTGNNQPQH
>TRBV7-9
ASSQSGWQNNYGYT
>TRBV6-5
ASSLATMNTEAF
>TRBV30
AWTSTGLAGDGGELF
>TRBV7-9
ASSPQTGELF
>TRBV2
ASKATSGRVNEQF
>TRBV5-4
ASSLGLFYEQY
>TRBV23-1
ASSQSPGKGDQPQH
>TRBV18
ASSLGTVQNTEAF
>TRBV7-6
ASSLSWGGNEQF
>TRBV10-3
AISERDRSNYGYT
>TRBV10-3
AIRQLAGELF
>TRBV29-1
SSGAGGSNYGYT
>TRBV27
ASRDRGNYGYT
>TRBV4-1
ASSQTGGLTEAF
>TRBV27
ASRPQETSGANVLT
>TRBV5-6
ASIKQGEQF
>TRBV2
ASSETGQGSGLAKNIQY
>TRBV7-3
ASSSGQGREAF
>TRBV7-6
ASSSTGTGGAGNQPQH
>TRBV5-1
ASSLQVGETQY
>TRBV7-9
ASSPQWGTENTEAF
>TRBV29-1
SVEYVGDRTTEAF
>TRBV18
ASSPRPQGARGTEAF
>TRBV2
ASTGEGSTDTQY
>TRBV2
ASSRENSPLH
>TRBV7-9
ASSSLSYEQY
>TRBV6-1
ASSEAPVTGLNYGYT
>TRBV4-1
ASSLLPVEKLF
>TRBV5-1
ASSQAGGLQETQY
>TRBV5-6
ASSLHLAGGRDYEQY
>TRBV29-1
SVGTLSQETQY
>TRBV4-1
ASSQVGGRAVNEQF
>TRBV2
ASSTQQQARGGYT
>TRBV29-1
SVNSLETQY
>TRBV7-9
ASSLEGRVAF